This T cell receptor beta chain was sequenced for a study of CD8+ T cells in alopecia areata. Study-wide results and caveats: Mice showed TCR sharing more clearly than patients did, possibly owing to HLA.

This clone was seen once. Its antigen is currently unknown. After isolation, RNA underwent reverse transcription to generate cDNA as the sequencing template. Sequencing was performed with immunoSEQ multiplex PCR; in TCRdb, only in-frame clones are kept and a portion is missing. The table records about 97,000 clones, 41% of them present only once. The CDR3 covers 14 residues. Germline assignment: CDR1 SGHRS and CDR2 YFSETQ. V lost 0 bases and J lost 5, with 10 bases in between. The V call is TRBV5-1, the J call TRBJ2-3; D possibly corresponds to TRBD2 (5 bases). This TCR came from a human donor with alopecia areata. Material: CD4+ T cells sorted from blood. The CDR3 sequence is CASSLERAIDTQYF. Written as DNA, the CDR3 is TGCGCCAGCAGCTTGGAGAGGGCTATAGATACGCAGTATTTT.